The text below deals with one T cell receptor beta chain. Sequenced by immunoSEQ multiplex PCR; TCRdb stores in-frame clones only, minus some. The sample includes about 73,000 clones, around 82% of them seen just once. This sample was included in a study of blood T cell repertoires in COVID-19. The V and J ends lost 5 bases and 6 bases respectively, with 7 bases between them. Germline lookup yields CDR1 SGHNT and CDR2 YENEEA. CDR3 length equals 12 residues. The sample was peripheral blood. This sequence originates from a man aged 45-60 years with active COVID-19. V is TRBV11-3 and J is TRBJ2-2; D not resolved. CDR3 in amino acids: CASSPQSGELFF. CDR3 coding DNA: TGTGCCAGCAGCCCTCAGTCCGGGGAGCTGTTTTTT. The whole variable domain, remainder taken from reference TRBV11-3 and TRBJ2-2, is EAGVVQSPRYKIIEKKQPVAFWCNPISGHNTLYWYLQNLGQGPELLIRYENEEAVDDSQLPKDRFSAERLKGVDSTLKIQPAELGDSAVYLCASSPQSGELFFGEGSRLTVL.